Listed below are T cell receptor beta chains from one sample, sequenced in a study of blood T cell repertoires in COVID-19. Data came from immunoSEQ multiplex PCR; TCRdb stores just in-frame clones and leaves some out. This table holds some 180,000 clones, around 86% found once. The sample taken for sequencing was PBMCs or T cells enriched from blood (not recorded which). The origin of the receptors is a woman in her forties in a cohort exposed to, infected with or recovered from COVID-19 (not recorded which). Both conserved end residues are part of each CDR3. Fields, in order: clone size, J gene, V gene, D gene, CDR3 protein, CDR3 DNA. The D gene is left open where the match is weak. Size is stated for part of the rows, as once, few or many counts, or as a class when the clone is expanded.

>NA|TRBJ1-2|TRBV15|NA
CATSREGDSGGYTF
TGTGCCACCAGCAGAGAAGGGGATAGCGGGGGCTACACCTTC
>NA|TRBJ2-5|TRBV7-9|NA
CASSLRSGQQETQYF
TGTGCCAGCAGCTTAAGGAGTGGACAGCAAGAGACCCAGTACTTC
>NA|TRBJ1-4|TRBV4-1|NA
CASSPRGNEKLFF
TGCGCCAGCAGCCCCCGGGGTAATGAAAAACTGTTTTTT
>NA|TRBJ2-7|TRBV13|TRBD1
CASSSGTVRNEQYF
TGTGCCAGCAGCTCCGGGACAGTTAGAAATGAGCAGTACTTC
>NA|TRBJ1-6|TRBV4-1|NA
CASSQAGSRNSPLHF
TGCGCCAGCAGCCAAGCAGGGTCTAGGAATTCACCCCTCCACTTT
>once|TRBJ1-1|TRBV27|TRBD1
CASKSGQDPTEAFF
TGTGCCAGCAAATCGGGACAGGACCCTACCGAAGCTTTCTTT
>NA|TRBJ1-6|TRBV27|TRBD1
CASRSPIRQGDSPLHF
TGTGCCAGCAGGAGCCCAATCCGACAGGGTGACTCACCCCTCCACTTT
>NA|TRBJ1-1|TRBV4-3|TRBD1
CASSHRGRTEAFF
TGCGCCAGCAGCCACAGGGGGAGGACTGAAGCTTTCTTT
>NA|TRBJ2-1|TRBV7-9|TRBD1
CASSSPPGTASYNEQFF
TGTGCCAGCAGCTCCCCCCCCGGGACAGCCTCCTACAATGAGCAGTTCTTC
>NA|TRBJ1-5|TRBV6-2/TRBV6-3|NA
CASSYPDGGIGFEPQHF
TGTGCCAGCAGTTATCCAGATGGGGGGATCGGGTTTGAGCCCCAGCATTTT
>NA|TRBJ1-5|TRBV27|NA
CASSLPRSQHF
TGTGCCAGCAGCCTCCCGAGGTCCCAGCATTTT
>NA|TRBJ1-6|TRBV30|NA
CAWRGVYNSPLHF
TGTGCCTGGAGGGGCGTCTATAATTCACCCCTCCACTTT
>NA|TRBJ2-1|TRBV24-1|TRBD2
CATSDPTGGSSYNEQFF
TGTGCCACCAGTGATCCCACGGGAGGGAGCTCCTACAATGAGCAGTTCTTC
>once|TRBJ1-1|TRBV24-1|TRBD1
CATSHGTGTTEAFF
TGTGCCACCAGTCACGGGACAGGGACCACTGAAGCTTTCTTT
>NA|TRBJ1-1|TRBV11-2|TRBD1
CASSWGPGTAMNTEAFF
TGTGCCAGCAGCTGGGGCCCCGGGACAGCGATGAACACTGAAGCTTTCTTT
>NA|TRBJ2-1|TRBV5-4|TRBD2
CASSYGRPLSSYNEQFF
TGTGCCAGCAGCTACGGGAGGCCATTGAGCTCCTACAATGAGCAGTTCTTC
>NA|TRBJ2-3|TRBV20-1|NA
CSASRTGGIGTDTQYF
TGCAGTGCTAGTCGGACAGGCGGGATAGGCACAGATACGCAGTATTTT
>NA|TRBJ1-6|TRBV27|NA
CATSQDLLASFNSPLHF
TGTGCCACCTCACAGGATCTTCTAGCGTCTTTCAATTCACCCCTCCACTTT
>NA|TRBJ2-3|TRBV15|NA
CATSRVQGRTDTQYF
TGTGCCACCAGCAGAGTACAGGGCCGCACAGATACGCAGTATTTT
>NA|TRBJ1-1|TRBV6-5|NA
CASSYSKSGEAFF
TGTGCCAGCAGTTACTCGAAGTCGGGTGAAGCTTTCTTT
>few|TRBJ1-2|TRBV19|NA
CASRELLTGYGYTF
TGTGCCAGTAGGGAACTTCTTACGGGGTATGGCTACACCTTC
>NA|TRBJ1-2|TRBV7-2|TRBD1
CASSRSRAGGSYGYTF
TGTGCCAGCAGCCGTTCCCGTGCAGGGGGTAGCTATGGCTACACCTTC
>NA|TRBJ2-1|TRBV25-1|NA
CASSNAMSTEQFF
TGTGCCAGCAGTAACGCGATGAGTACTGAGCAGTTCTTC
>NA|TRBJ2-1|TRBV27|NA
CASSSAPGEQFF
TGTGCCAGCAGTTCAGCCCCGGGGGAGCAGTTCTTC
>NA|TRBJ2-5|TRBV7-8|TRBD2
CASSFPAGGYGETQYF
TGTGCCAGCAGCTTCCCAGCGGGAGGGTATGGGGAGACCCAGTACTTC
>NA|TRBJ2-1|TRBV2|NA
CATPRGLGNEQFF
TGTGCCACCCCTAGAGGGCTTGGAAATGAGCAGTTCTTC
>once|TRBJ1-3|TRBV7-9|NA
CASNRDTSGNTIYF
TGTGCCAGCAACCGGGACACCTCTGGAAACACCATATATTTT
>NA|TRBJ2-2|TRBV3-1/TRBV3-2|TRBD2
CASSPGLAGGPNGELFF
TGTGCCAGCAGTCCCGGACTAGCGGGGGGGCCCAACGGGGAGCTGTTTTTT